This TCR beta chain was recorded in a study of CXCR3-negative and CXCR3-positive naive CD8 T cells (dated by TCRdb to about 2019). Describing the broader study: In total, 130 million to 150 million TRB reads were obtained, which works out to roughly 1.5 +/- 0.3 million reads per library. TRBV-TRBJ cluster analysis included naive subsets from roughly 5 donors and memory cells from 3 donors. Diversity and physicochemical repertoire analyses were performed on about eleven donors pooled from two independent experiments. Results the study describes overall, beyond this receptor: Freshly isolated PBMCs were used for most assays because CXCR3 expression partially decreased after cryopreservation. TRBV-TRBJ usage was similar between naive CXCR3-negative and CXCR3-positive cells from the same donor, while memory cells showed distinct patterns. Surface CD5, linked to self-reactivity in mice, was comparable between naive subsets; TCR interaction strength was therefore also inferred from TRB CDR3 physicochemical properties. Both naive subsets had comparably high repertoire diversity, while memory CD8+ T cells had much lower repertoire diversity.

TCRdb lists the instrument as NextSeq 550. The Human TCR Profiling Kit (MiLaboratory) was used to prepare UMI-labeled 5' RACE TRB cDNA libraries. cDNA synthesis used the entire amount of extracted RNA, and PCR amplification then used the entire amount of cDNA produced. Libraries were prepared in parallel with an identical number of PCR cycles. The study's own analysis went as follows. With a requirement of at least two reads per UMI, MIGEC and MiXCR extracted about 52,000 +/- 9,100 unique UMI-labeled TRB cDNA molecules per library. On average, roughly 40,000 +/- 10,000 functional in-frame TRB CDR3 nucleotide clonotypes lacking stop codons were found per library. Diversity metrics, including normalized Shannon-Wiener and Chao1, were computed in VDJtools after downsampling to 5000 UMI-labeled TRB molecules per sample. VDJtools was used to calculate clonotype-size-weighted physicochemical properties of the central five CDR3 residues, namely interaction energy, strength, volume and Kidera factor 4. TCRdb reprocessed the public reads and reports one entry per CDR3 protein sequence, without DNA. TCRdb, not the original authors, processed these V and J calls. The sample table records more than 35,000 distinct CDR3 sequences. Jointly, the top ten make up about 14% of the sample.

For every CD8+ T cell subset, a few hundred thousand cells were flow-sorted straight into RLT lysis buffer, and each subset was sorted in triplicate. Using standard density gradient centrifugation, peripheral blood mononuclear cells were isolated from buffy coats. Total RNA was extracted from sorted cells with an RNeasy Mini Kit. The CDR3 starts with the cysteine, ends with the phenylalanine, and has 15 residues. DNA is not on record. CDR1 MRHNA and CDR2 SNTAGT are derived from the germline V gene. In regard to this clonotype: The clone's antigen remains unknown.

The receptor was derived from a human donor in good health. Some clones in this sample may be carry-over from other donors' samples. This sequence uses TRBV6-4 and TRBJ2-3; the TCRdb call, TRBD2, lacks DNA for checking. Sequencing was performed on memory CD8+ T cells from blood. Interpreted using the paper, the cell subset or site label stands for: conventional CD8+ memory T cells (TMEM), sorted as controls. The CDR3 in this case is CASSRDSGVADTQYF.